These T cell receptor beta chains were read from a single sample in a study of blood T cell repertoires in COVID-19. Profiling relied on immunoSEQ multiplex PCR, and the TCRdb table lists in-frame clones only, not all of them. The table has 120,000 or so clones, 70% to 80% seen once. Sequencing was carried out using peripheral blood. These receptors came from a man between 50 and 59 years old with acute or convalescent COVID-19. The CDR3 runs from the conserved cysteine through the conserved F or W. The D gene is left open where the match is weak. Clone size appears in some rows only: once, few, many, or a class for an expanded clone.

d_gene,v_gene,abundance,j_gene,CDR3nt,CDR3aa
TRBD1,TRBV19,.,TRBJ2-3,TGTGCCAGTGCATTCTGGACAGGGGTCGGGCGGGATACAGATACGCAGTATTTT,CASAFWTGVGRDTDTQYF
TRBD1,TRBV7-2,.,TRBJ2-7,TGTGCCAGCAGCTTAGTCCATTCAGGGACAGGGGTCGAGCAGTACTTC,CASSLVHSGTGVEQYF
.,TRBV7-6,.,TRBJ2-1,TGTGCCAGCAGCCCAGGAGGGACCGTATACAATGAGCAGTTCTTC,CASSPGGTVYNEQFF
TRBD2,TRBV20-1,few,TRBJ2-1,TGCAGTGCTAGTCGGGGGGGCCGCTCCTACAATGAGCAGTTCTTC,CSASRGGRSYNEQFF
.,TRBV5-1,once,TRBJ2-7,TGCGCCAGCAGCCGGGGTTACTACGAGCAGTACTTC,CASSRGYYEQYF
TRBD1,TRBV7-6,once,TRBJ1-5,TGTGCCAGCAGCTCCGCAGGGGGAAGCAATCAGCCCCAGCATTTT,CASSSAGGSNQPQHF
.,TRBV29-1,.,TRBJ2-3,TGCAGCGTTGATCGGCCGGGAAGCACAGATACGCAGTATTTT,CSVDRPGSTDTQYF
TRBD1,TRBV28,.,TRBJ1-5,TGTGCCAGCAGAACAGGGGGCAGGGATCAGCCCCAGCATTTT,CASRTGGRDQPQHF
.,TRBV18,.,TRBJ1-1,TGTGCCAGCTCACCCCGCCCGGGTTTGGACACTGAAGCTTTCTTT,CASSPRPGLDTEAFF
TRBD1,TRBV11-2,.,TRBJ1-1,TGTGCCAGTAGGAGTGGGACAGGGGCGGGTACTGAAGCTTTCTTT,CASRSGTGAGTEAFF
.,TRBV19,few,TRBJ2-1,TGTGCCAGTAGCCAGACTAAATACAATGAGCAGTTCTTC,CASSQTKYNEQFF
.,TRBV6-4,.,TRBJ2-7,TGTGCCAGCAGTGAAGGTAGCGACTCCTACGAGCAGTACTTC,CASSEGSDSYEQYF
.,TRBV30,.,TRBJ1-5,TGTGCCTGGAGTTGGGGGGGCCTGGGCAATCAGCCCCAGCATTTT,CAWSWGGLGNQPQHF
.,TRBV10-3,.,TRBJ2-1,TGTGCCATCAGTGGGGTTAGGGGCAATGAGCAGTTCTTC,CAISGVRGNEQFF
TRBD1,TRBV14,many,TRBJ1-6,TGTGCCAGCAGCCGCACCGGGACAGGGAAAAATTCACCCCTCCACTTT,CASSRTGTGKNSPLHF
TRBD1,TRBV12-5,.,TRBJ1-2,TGTGCTAGTGGATCGACAGGGGCCTATGGCTACACCTTC,CASGSTGAYGYTF
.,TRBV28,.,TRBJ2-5,TGTGCCAGCCAGAGGGACCAAGAGACCCAGTACTTC,CASQRDQETQYF
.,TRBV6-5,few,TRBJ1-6,TGTGCCAGCAGTCTACACTTGACAGGCGGTTCACCCCTCCACTTT,CASSLHLTGGSPLHF
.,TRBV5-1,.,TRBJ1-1,TGCGCCAGCAGCTTAAATAGATTAGGCAGGACAAACACTGAAGCTTTCTTT,CASSLNRLGRTNTEAFF
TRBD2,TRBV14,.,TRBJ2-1,TGTGCCAGCAGCCAAGTAAGGACTAGCGGGAATAATGAGCAGTTCTTC,CASSQVRTSGNNEQFF
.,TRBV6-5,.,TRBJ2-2,TGTGCCAGCAGCGCCAGTGGCGGGGAGCTGTTTTTT,CASSASGGELFF
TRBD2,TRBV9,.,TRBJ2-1,TGTGCCAGCAGCGTAGACGGGGGGGCAAACAATGAGCAGTTCTTC,CASSVDGGANNEQFF
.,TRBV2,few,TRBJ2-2,TGTGCCAGCAGGACAGGGGAGGGCGGGGAGCTGTTTTTT,CASRTGEGGELFF
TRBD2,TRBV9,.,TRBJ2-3,TGTGCCAGCAGCGTATTAGCGGGACGAACAGATACGCAGTATTTT,CASSVLAGRTDTQYF
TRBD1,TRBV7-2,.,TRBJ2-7,TGTGCCAGCAGTTGGAGGGACAGGGGAACCTACGAGCAGTACTTC,CASSWRDRGTYEQYF
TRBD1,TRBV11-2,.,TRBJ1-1,TGTGCCAGCAGAAGGGACAGCCCTGAAGCTTTCTTT,CASRRDSPEAFF
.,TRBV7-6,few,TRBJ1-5,TGTGCCAGCAGCGATGCCCCCCGACCTGCGGAGGGCAATCAGCCCCAGCATTTT,CASSDAPRPAEGNQPQHF
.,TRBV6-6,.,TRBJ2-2,TGTGCCAGCAGCCCGGTATCCGGGGAGCTGTTTTTT,CASSPVSGELFF
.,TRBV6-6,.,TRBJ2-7,TGTGCCAGCAGTTACGGGGGGTCCCCCTACGAGCAGTACTTC,CASSYGGSPYEQYF
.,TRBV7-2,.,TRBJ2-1,TGTGCCAGCAGCTTAGTCAGTACTAAGAATGAGCAGTTCTTC,CASSLVSTKNEQFF
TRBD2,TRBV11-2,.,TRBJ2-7,TGTGCCAGCAGCTTAGAACTAGCGGGAGCTTCCGAGCAGTACTTC,CASSLELAGASEQYF
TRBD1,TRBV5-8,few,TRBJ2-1,TGTGCCAGCAGCTTGGGACAGGGGGCGGCGTATGAGCAGTTCTTC,CASSLGQGAAYEQFF
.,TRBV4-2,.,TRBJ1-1,TGTGCTAGCAGCCCAGGCAACTTTGAAGCTTTCTTT,CASSPGNFEAFF
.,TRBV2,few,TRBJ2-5,TGTGCCACCTTGAGGAGTCAGTCCCAAGAGACCCAGTACTTC,CATLRSQSQETQYF
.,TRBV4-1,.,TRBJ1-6,TGCGCCAGCAGCCAAGATGAGAAGGACAGAAATTCACCCCTCCACTTT,CASSQDEKDRNSPLHF
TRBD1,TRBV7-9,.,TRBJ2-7,TGTGCCAGCAGCAGACAGGGGAAAACCTACGAGCAGTACTTC,CASSRQGKTYEQYF
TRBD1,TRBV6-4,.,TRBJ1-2,TGTGCCAGCAGTGAAAGGACAGGGGGCGGTGGCTACACCTTC,CASSERTGGGGYTF
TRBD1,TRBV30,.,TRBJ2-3,TGTGCCTGGAGTGCTCCAAAATTCACCGGGACAGGGGGTGATACGCAGTATTTT,CAWSAPKFTGTGGDTQYF
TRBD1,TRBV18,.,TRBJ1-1,TGTGCCAGCTCATCAACCAGGGGGCTCGACACTGAAGCTTTCTTT,CASSSTRGLDTEAFF